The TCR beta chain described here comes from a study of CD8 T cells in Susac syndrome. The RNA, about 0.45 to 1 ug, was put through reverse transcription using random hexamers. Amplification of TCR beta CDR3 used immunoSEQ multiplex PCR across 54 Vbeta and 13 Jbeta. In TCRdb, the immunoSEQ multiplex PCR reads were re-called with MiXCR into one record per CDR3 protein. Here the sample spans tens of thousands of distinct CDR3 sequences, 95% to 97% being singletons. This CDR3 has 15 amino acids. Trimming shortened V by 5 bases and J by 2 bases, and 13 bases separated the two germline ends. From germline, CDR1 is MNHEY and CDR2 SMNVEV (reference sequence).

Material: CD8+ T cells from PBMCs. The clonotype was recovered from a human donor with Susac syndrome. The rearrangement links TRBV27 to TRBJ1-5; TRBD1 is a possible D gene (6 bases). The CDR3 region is CASSAGGAGNQPQHF. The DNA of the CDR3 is TGTGCCAGCAGTGCCGGGGGCGCGGGCAATCAGCCCCAGCATTTT.